This T cell receptor beta chain appears in the sequencing data of a study of human T cells and chemical hapten exposure. Findings and caveats of the study: Expanded TCR sets contained significantly more large CDR3 similarity clusters than controls.

A word on this clonotype: Antigen unknown.

As processed by the authors: TCRs per sample had a median of roughly 96,000 and ranged from about 23,224 to 700,000. Using its own MiXCR run on the RACE reads, TCRdb lists one record per CDR3 protein. The V and J calls follow TCRdb's processing rather than the paper's. Among 250,000 or so distinct CDR3 sequences, about 7.7% were seen once, and the ten largest hold approximately 1.2%. The CDR3 has 15 amino acids. The germline V and J ends were trimmed by 7 bases and 3 bases, with 16 bases remaining between them. Germline V lookup: CDR1 MNHNS, CDR2 SASEGT. Documented time point: pre-sensitization, week 0. Treatment here: therapeutic diphenylcyclopropenone sensitization with weekly scalp DPC. Extraction of total RNA was performed on unfractionated whole blood.

V is TRBV6-1 and J is TRBJ1-5; D might be TRBD1 (6 bases). Specimen: whole blood, collected in connection with sensitization to the hapten diphenylcyclopropenone (DPC). The sequence was collected from a man aged 18 to 29 with alopecia areata. Some clones in this sample may be carry-over from other donors' samples. The CDR3 sequence: CASNRRGTINQPQHF. The CDR3 nucleotides read TGTGCCAGCAACCGCAGGGGAACGATCAATCAGCCCCAGCATTTT.